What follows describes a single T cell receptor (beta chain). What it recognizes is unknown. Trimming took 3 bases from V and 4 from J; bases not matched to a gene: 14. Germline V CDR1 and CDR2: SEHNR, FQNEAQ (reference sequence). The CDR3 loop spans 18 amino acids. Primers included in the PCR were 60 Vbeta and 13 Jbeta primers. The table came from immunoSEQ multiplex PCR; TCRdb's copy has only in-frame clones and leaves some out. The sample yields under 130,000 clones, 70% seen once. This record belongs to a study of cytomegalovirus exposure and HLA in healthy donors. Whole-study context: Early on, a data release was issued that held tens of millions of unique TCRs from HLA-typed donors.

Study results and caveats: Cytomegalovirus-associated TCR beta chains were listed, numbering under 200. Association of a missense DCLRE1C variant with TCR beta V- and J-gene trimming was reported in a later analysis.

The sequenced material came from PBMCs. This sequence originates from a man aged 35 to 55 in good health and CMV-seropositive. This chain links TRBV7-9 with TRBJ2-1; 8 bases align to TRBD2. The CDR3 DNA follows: TGTGCCAGCAGCTTCATTAGTTGGGAGACTAGCGCTTACAATGAGCAGTTCTTC. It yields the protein CASSFISWETSAYNEQFF.